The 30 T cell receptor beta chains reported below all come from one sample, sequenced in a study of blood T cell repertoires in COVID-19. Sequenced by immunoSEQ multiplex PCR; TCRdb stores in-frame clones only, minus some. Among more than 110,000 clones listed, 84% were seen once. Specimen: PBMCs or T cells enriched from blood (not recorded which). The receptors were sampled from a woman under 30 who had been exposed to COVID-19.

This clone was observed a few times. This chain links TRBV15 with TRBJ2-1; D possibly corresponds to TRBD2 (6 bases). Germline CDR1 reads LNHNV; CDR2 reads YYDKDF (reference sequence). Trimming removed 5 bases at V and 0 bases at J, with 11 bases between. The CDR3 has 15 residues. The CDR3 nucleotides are TGTGCCACCAGCTTCGACGGGAGCTCCTACAATGAGCAGTTCTTC. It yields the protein CATSFDGSSYNEQFF.

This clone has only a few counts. The CDR3 spells CASSVRQGTQPQHF. The CDR3 nucleotides read TGTGCCAGCAGCGTAAGACAGGGGACCCAGCCCCAGCATTTT. The chain recombines TRBV7-2 with TRBJ1-5, with TRBD1 matching over 8 bases. V was pared by 5 bases and J by 7 bases, with 7 bases of the junction left unmatched. Germline CDR1 reads SGHTA; CDR2 reads FQGNSA. The CDR3 length is 14 residues.

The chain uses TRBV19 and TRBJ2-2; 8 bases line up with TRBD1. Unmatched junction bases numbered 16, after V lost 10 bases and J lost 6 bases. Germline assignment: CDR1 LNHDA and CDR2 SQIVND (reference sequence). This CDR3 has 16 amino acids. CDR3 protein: CATGRGRGPSAGELFF. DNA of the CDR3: TGTGCCACCGGTCGCGGCAGGGGGCCTTCGGCCGGGGAGCTGTTTTTT.

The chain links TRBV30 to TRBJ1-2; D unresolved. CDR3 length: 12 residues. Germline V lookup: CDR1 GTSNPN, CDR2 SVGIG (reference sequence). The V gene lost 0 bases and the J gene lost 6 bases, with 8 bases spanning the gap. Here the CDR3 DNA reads TGTGCCTGGAGTGTAACCCAGAATGGCTACACCTTC. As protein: CAWSVTQNGYTF. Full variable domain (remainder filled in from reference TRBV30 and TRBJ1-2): SQTIHQWPATLVQPVGSPLSLECTVEGTSNPNLYWYRQAAGRGLQLLFYSVGIGQISSEVPQNLSASRPQDRQFILSSKKLLLSDSGFYLCAWSVTQNGYTFGSGTRLTVV.

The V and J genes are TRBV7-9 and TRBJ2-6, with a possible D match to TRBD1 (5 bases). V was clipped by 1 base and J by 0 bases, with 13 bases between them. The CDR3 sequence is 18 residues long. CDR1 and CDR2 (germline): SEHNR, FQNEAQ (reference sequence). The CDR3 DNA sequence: TGTGCCAGCAGCTTAGTGGCAGGGTCCATCTCTGGGGCCAACGTCCTGACTTTC. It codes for CASSLVAGSISGANVLTF.

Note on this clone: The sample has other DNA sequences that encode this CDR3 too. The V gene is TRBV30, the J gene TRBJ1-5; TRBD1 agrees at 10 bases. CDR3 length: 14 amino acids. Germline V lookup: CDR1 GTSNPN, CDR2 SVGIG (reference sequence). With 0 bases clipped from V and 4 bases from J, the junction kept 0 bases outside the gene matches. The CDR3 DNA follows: TGTGCCTGGAGTGTGGGACAGGGGAATCAGCCCCAGCATTTT. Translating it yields CAWSVGQGNQPQHF.

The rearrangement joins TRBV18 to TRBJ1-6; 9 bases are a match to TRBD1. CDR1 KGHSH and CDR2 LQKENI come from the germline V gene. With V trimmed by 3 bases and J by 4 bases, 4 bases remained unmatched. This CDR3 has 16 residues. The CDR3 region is CASSPQGQGYNSPLHF. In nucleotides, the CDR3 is TGTGCCAGCTCACCTCAAGGACAGGGGTATAATTCACCCCTCCACTTT.

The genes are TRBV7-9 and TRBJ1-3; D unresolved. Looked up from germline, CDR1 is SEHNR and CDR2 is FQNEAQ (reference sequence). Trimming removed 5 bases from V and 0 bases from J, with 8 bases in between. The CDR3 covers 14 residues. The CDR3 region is CASSPGNSGNTIYF. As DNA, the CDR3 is TGTGCCAGCAGCCCCGGGAACTCTGGAAACACCATATATTTT. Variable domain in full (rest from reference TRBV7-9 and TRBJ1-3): DTGVSQNPRHKITKRGQNVTFRCDPISEHNRLYWYRQTLGQGPEFLTYFQNEAQLEKSRLLSDRFSAERPKGSFSTLEIQRTEQGDSAMYLCASSPGNSGNTIYFGEGSWLTVV.

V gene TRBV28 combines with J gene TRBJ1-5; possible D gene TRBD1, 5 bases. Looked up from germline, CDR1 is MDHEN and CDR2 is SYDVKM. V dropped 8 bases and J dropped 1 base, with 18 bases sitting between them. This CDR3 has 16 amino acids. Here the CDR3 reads CASQGGLVVSNQPQHF. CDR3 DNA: TGTGCCAGCCAGGGAGGGCTCGTCGTCAGCAATCAGCCCCAGCATTTT.

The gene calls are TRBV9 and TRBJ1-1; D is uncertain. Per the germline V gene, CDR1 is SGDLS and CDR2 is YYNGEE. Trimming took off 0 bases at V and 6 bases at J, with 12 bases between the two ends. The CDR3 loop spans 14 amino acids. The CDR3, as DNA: TGTGCCAGCAGCGTAGGAAGGTCGAGGGCTGAAGCTTTCTTT. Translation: CASSVGRSRAEAFF.

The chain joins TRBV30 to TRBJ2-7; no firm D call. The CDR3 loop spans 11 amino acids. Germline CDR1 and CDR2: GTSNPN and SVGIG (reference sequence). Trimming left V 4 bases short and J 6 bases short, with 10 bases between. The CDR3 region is CAWNQAAEQYF. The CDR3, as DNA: TGTGCCTGGAATCAAGCTGCCGAGCAGTACTTC.

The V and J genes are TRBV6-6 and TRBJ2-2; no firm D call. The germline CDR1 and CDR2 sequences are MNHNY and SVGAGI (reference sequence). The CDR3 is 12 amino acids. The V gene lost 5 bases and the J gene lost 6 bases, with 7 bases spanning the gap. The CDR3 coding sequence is TGTGCCAGCAGTAAAGGAGCCGGGGAGCTGTTTTTT. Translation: CASSKGAGELFF.

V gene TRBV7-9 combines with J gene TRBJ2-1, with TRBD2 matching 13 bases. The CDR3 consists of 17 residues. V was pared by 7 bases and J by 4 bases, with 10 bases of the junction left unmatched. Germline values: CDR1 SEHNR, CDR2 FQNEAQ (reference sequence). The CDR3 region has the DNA TGTGCCAGCACCCCCGAGGGACTAGCGGGGTATTACAATGAGCAGTTCTTC. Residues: CASTPEGLAGYYNEQFF.

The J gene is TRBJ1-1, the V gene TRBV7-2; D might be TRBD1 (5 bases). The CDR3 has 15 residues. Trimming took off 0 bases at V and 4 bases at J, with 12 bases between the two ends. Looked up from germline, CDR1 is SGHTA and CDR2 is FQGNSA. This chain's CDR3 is CASSLAGGMVTEAFF. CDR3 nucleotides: TGTGCCAGCAGCTTAGCCGGGGGGATGGTCACTGAAGCTTTCTTT.

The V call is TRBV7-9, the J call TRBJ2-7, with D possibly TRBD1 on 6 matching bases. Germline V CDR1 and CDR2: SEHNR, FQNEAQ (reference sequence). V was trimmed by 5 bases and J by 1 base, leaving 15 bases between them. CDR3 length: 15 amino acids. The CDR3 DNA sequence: TGTGCCAGCAGCAACCAACAGGGTTCATCCTACGAGCAGTACTTC. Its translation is CASSNQQGSSYEQYF.

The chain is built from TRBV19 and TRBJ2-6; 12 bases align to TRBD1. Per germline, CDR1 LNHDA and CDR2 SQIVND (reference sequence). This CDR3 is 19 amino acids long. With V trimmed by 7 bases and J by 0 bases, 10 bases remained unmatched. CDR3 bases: TGTGCCAGTACCCTCGGGACAGGGGGCCCTATCTCTGGGGCCAACGTCCTGACTTTC. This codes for CASTLGTGGPISGANVLTF.

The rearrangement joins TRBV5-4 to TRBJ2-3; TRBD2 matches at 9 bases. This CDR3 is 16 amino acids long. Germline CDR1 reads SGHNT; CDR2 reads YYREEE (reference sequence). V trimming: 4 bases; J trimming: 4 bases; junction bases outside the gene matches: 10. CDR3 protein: CASSPRGSGSPDTQYF. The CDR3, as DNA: TGTGCCAGCAGCCCTCGGGGTAGCGGGAGCCCAGATACGCAGTATTTT.

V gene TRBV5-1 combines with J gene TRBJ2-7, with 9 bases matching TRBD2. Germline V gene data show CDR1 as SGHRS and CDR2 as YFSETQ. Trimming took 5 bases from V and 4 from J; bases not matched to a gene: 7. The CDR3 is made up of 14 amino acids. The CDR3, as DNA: TGCGCCAGCAGACGAGCGGGAGGCCGTTACGAGCAGTACTTC. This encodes CASRRAGGRYEQYF.

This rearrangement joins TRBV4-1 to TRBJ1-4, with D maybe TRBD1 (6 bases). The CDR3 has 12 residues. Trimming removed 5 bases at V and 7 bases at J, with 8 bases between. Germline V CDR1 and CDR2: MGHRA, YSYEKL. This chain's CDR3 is CASSRGSEKLFF. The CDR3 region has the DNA TGCGCCAGCAGCAGGGGGAGTGAAAAACTGTTTTTT.

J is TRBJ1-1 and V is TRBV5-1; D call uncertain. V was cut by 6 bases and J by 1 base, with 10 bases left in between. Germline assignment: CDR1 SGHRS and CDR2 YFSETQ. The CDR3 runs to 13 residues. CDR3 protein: CASTPRWNTEAFF. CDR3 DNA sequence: TGCGCCAGCACCCCTCGGTGGAACACTGAAGCTTTCTTT.

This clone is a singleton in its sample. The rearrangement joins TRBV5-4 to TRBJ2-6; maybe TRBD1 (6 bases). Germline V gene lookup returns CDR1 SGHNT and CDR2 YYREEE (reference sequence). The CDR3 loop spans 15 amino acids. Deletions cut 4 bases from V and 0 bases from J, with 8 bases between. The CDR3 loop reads CASSGQSSGANVLTF. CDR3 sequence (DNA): TGTGCCAGCAGCGGACAGTCCTCTGGGGCCAACGTCCTGACTTTC.

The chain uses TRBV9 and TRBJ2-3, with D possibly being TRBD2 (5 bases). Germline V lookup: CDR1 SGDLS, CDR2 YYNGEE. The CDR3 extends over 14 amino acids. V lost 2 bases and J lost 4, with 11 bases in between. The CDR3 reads CASSVAGHADTQYF. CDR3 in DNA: TGTGCCAGCAGCGTTGCGGGTCACGCAGATACGCAGTATTTT.

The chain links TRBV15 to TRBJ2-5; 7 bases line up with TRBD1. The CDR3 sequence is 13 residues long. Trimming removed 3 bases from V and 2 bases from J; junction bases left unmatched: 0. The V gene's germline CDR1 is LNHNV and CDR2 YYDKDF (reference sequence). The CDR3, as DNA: TGTGCCACCAGCAGGGGACAGCAAGAGACCCAGTACTTC. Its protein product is CATSRGQQETQYF. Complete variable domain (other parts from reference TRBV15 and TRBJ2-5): DAMVIQNPRYQVTQFGKPVTLSCSQTLNHNVMYWYQQKSSQAPKLLFHYYDKDFNNEADTPDNFQSRRPNTSFCFLDIRSPGLGDTAMYLCATSRGQQETQYFGPGTRLLVL.

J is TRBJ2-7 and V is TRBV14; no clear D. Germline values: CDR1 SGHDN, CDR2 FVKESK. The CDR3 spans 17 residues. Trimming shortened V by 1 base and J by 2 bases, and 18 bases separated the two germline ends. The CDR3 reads CASSQGVGQNPTYEQYF. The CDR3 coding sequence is TGTGCCAGCAGCCAAGGAGTTGGGCAGAACCCTACCTACGAGCAGTACTTC.

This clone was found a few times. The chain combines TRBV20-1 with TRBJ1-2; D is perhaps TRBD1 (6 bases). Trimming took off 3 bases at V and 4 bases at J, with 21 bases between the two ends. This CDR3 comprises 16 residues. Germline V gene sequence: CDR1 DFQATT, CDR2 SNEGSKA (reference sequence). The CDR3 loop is CSASWTGRGTSYGYTF. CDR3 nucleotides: TGCAGTGCTAGTTGGACGGGTAGGGGGACAAGCTATGGCTACACCTTC.

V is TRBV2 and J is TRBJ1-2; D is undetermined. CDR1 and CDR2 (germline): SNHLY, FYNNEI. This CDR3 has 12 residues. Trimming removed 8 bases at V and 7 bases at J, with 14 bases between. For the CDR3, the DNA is TGTGCCAGCCCATTTCGGGTGCTTGGCTACACCTTC. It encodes CASPFRVLGYTF.

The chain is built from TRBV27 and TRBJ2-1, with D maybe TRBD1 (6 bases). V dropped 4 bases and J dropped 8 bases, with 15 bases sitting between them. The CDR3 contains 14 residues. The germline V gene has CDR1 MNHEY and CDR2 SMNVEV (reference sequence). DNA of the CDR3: TGTGCCAGCAGTTCCAGGGGCGTCCCCCATGAGCAGTTCTTC. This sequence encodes CASSSRGVPHEQFF.

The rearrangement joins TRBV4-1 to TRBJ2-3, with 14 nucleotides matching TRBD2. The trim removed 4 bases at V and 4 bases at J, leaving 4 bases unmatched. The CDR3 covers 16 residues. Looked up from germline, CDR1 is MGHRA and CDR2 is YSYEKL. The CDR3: CASSPTSGRASDTQYF. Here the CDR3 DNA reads TGCGCCAGCAGCCCGACTAGCGGGAGGGCCTCAGATACGCAGTATTTT.

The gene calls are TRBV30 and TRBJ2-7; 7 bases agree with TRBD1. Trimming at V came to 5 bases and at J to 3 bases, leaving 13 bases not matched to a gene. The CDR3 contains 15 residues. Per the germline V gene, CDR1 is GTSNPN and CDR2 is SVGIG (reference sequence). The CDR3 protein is CAWSPATGSDYEQYF. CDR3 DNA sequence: TGTGCCTGGTCTCCCGCGACAGGGTCCGACTACGAGCAGTACTTC.

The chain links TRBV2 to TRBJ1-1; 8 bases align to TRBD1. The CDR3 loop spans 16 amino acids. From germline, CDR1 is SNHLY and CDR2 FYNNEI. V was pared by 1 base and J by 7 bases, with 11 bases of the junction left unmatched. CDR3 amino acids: CASSEEGQDWQGEAFF. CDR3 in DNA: TGTGCCAGCAGTGAAGAGGGACAGGATTGGCAAGGTGAAGCTTTCTTT.